These 4 T cell receptor beta chains originate from one sample sequenced in a study of blood T cell repertoires in COVID-19. Generated by immunoSEQ multiplex PCR, the TCRdb table keeps only in-frame clones and is missing some. The repertoire holds roughly 250,000 clones, with just under 90% as singletons. Sequenced sample: PBMCs or T cells enriched from blood (not recorded which). These receptors all come from a man in his fifties who had been exposed to COVID-19.

The chain couples TRBV28 to TRBJ1-2, with a weak D call TRBD1 (5 bases). The V end lost 5 bases, the J end lost 4 bases, and 8 bases lay between the germline ends. The germline V gene encodes CDR1 MDHEN and CDR2 SYDVKM. There are 12 residues in the CDR3. The CDR3 coding sequence is TGTGCCAGCAGTCTGGGGCCCTATGGCTACACCTTC. Translated, it gives CASSLGPYGYTF.

J is TRBJ1-2 and V is TRBV5-1; D perhaps matches TRBD1 (6 bases). V was pared by 2 bases and J by 2 bases, with 19 bases between. The CDR3 runs 17 residues. CDR1 SGHRS and CDR2 YFSETQ come from the germline V gene. CDR3 residues: CASSLQGGLTINYGYTF. The CDR3 bases are TGCGCCAGCAGCTTACAGGGTGGATTAACGATCAACTATGGCTACACCTTC.

The chain couples TRBV5-6 to TRBJ2-7; 12 bases map to TRBD2. CDR3 length: 16 residues. Trimming cost V 4 bases and J 2 bases; bases outside gene matches: 7. Germline-derived CDR1 and CDR2 are SGHDT and YYEEEE. In DNA form, the CDR3 reads TGTGCCAGCAGCCGCGGGACTAGCGGGCGGACCTACGAGCAGTACGTC. Its protein is CASSRGTSGRTYEQYV.

The chain is built from TRBV5-1 and TRBJ2-3; D call uncertain. The CDR3 loop spans 15 amino acids. Germline V lookup: CDR1 SGHRS, CDR2 YFSETQ. V was cut by 0 bases and J by 0 bases, with 8 bases left in between. The CDR3 loop reads CASSLGVTSTDTQYF. The CDR3 coding sequence is TGCGCCAGCAGCTTGGGGGTGACTAGCACAGATACGCAGTATTTT.